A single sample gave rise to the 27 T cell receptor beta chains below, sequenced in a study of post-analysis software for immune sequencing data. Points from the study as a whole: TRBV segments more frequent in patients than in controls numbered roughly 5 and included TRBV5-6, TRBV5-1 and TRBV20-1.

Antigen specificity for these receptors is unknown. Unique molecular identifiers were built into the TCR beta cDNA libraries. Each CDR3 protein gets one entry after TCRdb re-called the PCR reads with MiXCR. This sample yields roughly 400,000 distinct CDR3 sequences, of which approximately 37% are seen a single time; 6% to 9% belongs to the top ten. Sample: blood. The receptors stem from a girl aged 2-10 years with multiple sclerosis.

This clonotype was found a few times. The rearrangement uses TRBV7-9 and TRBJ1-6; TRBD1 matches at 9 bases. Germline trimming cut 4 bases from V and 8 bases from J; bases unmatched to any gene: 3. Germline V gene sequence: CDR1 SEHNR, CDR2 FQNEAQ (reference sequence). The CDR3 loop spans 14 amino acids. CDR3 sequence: CASSSQGAYSPLHF. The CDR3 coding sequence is TGTGCCAGCAGCTCACAGGGGGCCTATTCACCCCTCCACTTT.

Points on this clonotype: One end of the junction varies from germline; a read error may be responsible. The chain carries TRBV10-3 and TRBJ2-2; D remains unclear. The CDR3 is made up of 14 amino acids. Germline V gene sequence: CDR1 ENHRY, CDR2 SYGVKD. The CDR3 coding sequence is TGTACCATCAGTGATTCTCCTAACACCGGGGAGCTGTTTTTT. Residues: CTISDSPNTGELFF.

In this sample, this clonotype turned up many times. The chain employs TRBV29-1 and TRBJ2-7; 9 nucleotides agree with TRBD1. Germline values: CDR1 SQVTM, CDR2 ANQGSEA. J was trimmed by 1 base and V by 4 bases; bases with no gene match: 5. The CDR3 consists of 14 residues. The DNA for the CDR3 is TGCAGCGTTGGGGGGGGACAGGGATCCTACGAGCAGTACTTC. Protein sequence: CSVGGGQGSYEQYF.

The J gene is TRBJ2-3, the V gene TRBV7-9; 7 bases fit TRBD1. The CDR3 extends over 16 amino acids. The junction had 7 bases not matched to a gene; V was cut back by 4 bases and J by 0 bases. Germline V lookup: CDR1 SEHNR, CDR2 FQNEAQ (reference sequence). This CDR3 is CASSSSGTASTDTQYF. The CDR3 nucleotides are TGTGCCAGCAGCTCGTCGGGGACAGCCAGCACAGATACGCAGTATTTT.

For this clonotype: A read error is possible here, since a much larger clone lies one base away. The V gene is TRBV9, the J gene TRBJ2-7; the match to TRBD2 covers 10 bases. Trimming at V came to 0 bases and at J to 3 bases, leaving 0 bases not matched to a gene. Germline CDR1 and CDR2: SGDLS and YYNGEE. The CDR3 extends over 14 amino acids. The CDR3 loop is CASSVGTSGYEQYF. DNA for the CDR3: TGTGCCAGCAGCGTAGGGACTAGCGGCTACGAGCAGTACTTC.

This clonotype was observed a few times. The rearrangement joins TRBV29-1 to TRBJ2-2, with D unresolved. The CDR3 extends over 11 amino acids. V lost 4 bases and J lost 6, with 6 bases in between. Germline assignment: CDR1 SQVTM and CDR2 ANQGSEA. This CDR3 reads CSVGEAGELFF. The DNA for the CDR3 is TGCAGCGTTGGAGAAGCCGGGGAGCTGTTTTTT.

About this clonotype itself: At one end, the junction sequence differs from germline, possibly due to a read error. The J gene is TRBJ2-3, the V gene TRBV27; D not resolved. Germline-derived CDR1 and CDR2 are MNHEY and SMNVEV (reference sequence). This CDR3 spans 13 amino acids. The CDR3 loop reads CASSLYSPDTRYF. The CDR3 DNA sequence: TGTGCCAGCAGTTTATATAGCCCGGATACGCGGTATTTT.

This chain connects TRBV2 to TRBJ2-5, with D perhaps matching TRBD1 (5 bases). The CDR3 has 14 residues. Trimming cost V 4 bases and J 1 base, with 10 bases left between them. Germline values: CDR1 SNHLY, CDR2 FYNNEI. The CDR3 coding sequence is TGTGCCAGCAGTGCTATGGGGCTCCAAGAGACCCAGTACTTC. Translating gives CASSAMGLQETQYF.

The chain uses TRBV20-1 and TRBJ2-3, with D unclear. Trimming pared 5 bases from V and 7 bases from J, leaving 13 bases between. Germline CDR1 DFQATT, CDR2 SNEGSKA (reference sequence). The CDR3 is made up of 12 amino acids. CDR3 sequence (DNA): TGCAGTGCTGCCACTGAAATAAATACGCAGTATTTT. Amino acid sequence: CSAATEINTQYF.

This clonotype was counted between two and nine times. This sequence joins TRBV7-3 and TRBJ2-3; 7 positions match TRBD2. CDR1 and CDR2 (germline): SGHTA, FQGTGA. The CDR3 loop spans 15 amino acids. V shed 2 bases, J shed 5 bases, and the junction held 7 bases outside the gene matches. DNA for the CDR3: TGTGCCAGCAGCTTACGGGCGGGGGTACAAGATACGCAGTATTTT. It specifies CASSLRAGVQDTQYF. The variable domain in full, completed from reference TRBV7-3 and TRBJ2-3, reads GAGVSQTPSNKVTEKGKYVELRCDPISGHTALYWYRQSLGQGPEFLIYFQGTGAADDSGLPNDRFFAVRPEGSVSTLKIQRTERGDSAVYLCASSLRAGVQDTQYFGPGTRLTVL.

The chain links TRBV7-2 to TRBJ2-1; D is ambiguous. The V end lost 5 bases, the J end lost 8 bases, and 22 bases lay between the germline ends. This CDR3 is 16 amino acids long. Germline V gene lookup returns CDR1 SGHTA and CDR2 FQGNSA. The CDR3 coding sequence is TGTGCCAGCAGCCCTTGGCGATCGTTGTTCTATCATGAGCAGTTCTTC. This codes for CASSPWRSLFYHEQFF.

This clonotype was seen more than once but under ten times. The CDR3: CASSLVAGVETQYF. Here the CDR3 DNA reads TGTGCCAGCAGCTTAGTAGCGGGAGTTGAGACCCAGTACTTC. The V and J genes are TRBV7-2 and TRBJ2-5, with 9 positions matching TRBD2. Germline values: CDR1 SGHTA, CDR2 FQGNSA. The ends lost 1 base at V and 5 bases at J; junction bases unmatched: 2. This CDR3 is built from 14 residues.

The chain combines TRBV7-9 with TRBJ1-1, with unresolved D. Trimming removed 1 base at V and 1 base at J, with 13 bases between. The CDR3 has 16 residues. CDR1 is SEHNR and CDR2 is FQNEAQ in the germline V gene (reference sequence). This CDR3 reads CASSLGFATTNTEAFF. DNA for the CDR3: TGTGCCAGCAGCTTAGGCTTTGCCACCACGAACACTGAAGCTTTCTTT.

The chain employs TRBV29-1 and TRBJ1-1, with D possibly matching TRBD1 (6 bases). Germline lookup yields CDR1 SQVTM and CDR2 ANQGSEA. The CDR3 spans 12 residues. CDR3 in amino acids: CRAGQMNTEAFF. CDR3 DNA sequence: TGCAGGGCTGGACAGATGAACACTGAAGCTTTCTTT. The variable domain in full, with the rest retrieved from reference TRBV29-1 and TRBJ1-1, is SAVISQKPSRDICQRGTSLTIQCQVDSQVTMMFWYRQQPGQSLTLIATANQGSEATYESGFVIDKFPISRPNLTFSTLTVSNMSPEDSSIYLCRAGQMNTEAFFGQGTRLTVV.

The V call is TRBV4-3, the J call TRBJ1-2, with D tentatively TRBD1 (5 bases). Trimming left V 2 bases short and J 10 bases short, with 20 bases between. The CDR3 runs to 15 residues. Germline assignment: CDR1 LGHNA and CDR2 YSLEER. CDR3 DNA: TGCGCCAGCAGCCAATCCCGACATTGGGGGTACGACTACACCTTC. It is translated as CASSQSRHWGYDYTF.

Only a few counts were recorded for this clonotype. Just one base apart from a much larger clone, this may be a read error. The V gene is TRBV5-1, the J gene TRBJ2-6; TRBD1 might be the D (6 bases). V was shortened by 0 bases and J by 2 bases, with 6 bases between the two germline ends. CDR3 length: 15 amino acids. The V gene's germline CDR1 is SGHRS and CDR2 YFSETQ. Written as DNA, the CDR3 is TGCGCCAGCAGCTTGGAGGGGGCTGGGGCCAACGTCCTGACTTTC. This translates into CASSLEGAGANVLTF.

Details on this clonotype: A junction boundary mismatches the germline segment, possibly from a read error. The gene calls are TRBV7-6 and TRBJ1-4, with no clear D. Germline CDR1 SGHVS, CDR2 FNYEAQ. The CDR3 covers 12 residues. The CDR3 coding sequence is TGTGCCAGCAGCTTAGTAACTGAAAAGCTGTTTTTT. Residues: CASSLVTEKLFF.

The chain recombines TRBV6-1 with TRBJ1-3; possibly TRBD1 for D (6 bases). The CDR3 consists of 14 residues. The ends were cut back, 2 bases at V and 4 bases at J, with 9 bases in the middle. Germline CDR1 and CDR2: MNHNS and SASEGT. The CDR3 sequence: CASSETGTGNTIYF. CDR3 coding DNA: TGTGCCAGCAGTGAAACAGGGACCGGAAACACCATATATTTT.

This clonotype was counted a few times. CDR3 amino acids: CSVELRLAGVNEQFF. The CDR3 DNA is TGCAGCGTTGAACTACGACTAGCGGGGGTCAATGAGCAGTTCTTC. The chain recombines TRBV29-1 with TRBJ2-1; 12 bases map to TRBD2. Trimming cost V 2 bases and J 6 bases; bases outside gene matches: 5. The CDR3 is 15 amino acids. Germline CDR1 reads SQVTM; CDR2 reads ANQGSEA.

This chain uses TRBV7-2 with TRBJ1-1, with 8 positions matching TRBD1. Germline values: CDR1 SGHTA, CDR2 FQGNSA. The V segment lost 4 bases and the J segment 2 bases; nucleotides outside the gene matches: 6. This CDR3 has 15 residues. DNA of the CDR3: TGTGCCAGCAGCTCCCCCGACAGGGGTAACACTGAAGCTTTCTTT. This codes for CASSSPDRGNTEAFF. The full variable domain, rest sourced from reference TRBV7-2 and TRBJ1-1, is GAGVSQSPSNKVTEKGKDVELRCDPISGHTALYWYRQSLGQGLEFLIYFQGNSAPDKSGLPSDRFSAERTGGSVSTLTIQRTQQEDSAVYLCASSSPDRGNTEAFFGQGTRLTVV.

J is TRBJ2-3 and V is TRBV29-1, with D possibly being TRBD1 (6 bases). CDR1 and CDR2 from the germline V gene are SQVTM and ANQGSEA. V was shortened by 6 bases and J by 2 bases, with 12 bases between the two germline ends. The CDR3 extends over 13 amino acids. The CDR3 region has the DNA TGCAGCGTACCGGGACAAAACACAGATACGCAGTATTTT. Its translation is CSVPGQNTDTQYF.

As DNA, the CDR3 is TGCAGTGCTAGGGGGGACGTAATGAACACTGAAGCTTTCTTT. It encodes CSARGDVMNTEAFF. The chain carries TRBV20-1 and TRBJ1-1; D is perhaps TRBD1 (5 bases). Germline V gene lookup returns CDR1 DFQATT and CDR2 SNEGSKA (reference sequence). The CDR3 spans 14 residues. Trimming took 3 bases from V and 0 from J, leaving 11 bases between them.

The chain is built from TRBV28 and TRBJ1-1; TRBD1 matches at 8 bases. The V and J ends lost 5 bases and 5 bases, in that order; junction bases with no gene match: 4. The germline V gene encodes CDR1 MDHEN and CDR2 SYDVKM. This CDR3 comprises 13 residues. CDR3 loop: CASSIRGRTEAFF. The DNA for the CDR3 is TGTGCCAGCAGTATCAGGGGGCGGACTGAAGCTTTCTTT.

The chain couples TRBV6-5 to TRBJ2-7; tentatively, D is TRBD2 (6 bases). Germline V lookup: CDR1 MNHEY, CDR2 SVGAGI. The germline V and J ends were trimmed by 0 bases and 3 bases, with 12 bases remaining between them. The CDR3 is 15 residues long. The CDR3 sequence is CASSYSEGGDYEQYF. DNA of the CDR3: TGTGCCAGCAGTTACTCGGAGGGCGGTGACTACGAGCAGTACTTC.

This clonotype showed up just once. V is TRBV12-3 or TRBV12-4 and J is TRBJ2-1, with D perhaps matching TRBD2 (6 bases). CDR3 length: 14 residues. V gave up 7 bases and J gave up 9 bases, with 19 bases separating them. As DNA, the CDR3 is TGTGCCAGCACCCCGACTAGAACGGTCGGTGAGCAGTTCTTC. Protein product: CASTPTRTVGEQFF.

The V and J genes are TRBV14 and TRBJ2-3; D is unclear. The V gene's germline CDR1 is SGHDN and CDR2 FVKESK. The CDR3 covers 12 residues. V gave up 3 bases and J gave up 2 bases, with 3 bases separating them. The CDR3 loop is CASSHLTDTQYF. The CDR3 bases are TGTGCCAGCAGCCACCTCACAGATACGCAGTATTTT.

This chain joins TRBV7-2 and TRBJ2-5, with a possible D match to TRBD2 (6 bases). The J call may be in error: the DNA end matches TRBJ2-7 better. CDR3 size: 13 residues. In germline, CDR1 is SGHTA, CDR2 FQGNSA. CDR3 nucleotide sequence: TGTGCCAGCAGCGTAGGAGGGCTTGTCGAGCAGTACTTC. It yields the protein CASSVGGLVEQYF.